The clone carrying this T cell receptor beta chain was detected many times. The target antigen is unknown. This sample is drawn from a study of T-cell reconstitution after alpha-beta-depleted transplantation in children. Study-level points and caveats: Two months or so post-transplant, alpha-beta T cells reportedly derived from several hundred expanded graft clones.

Preparation of the TCRbeta library involved a method that used unique molecular identifiers. TCRdb reprocessed the PCR reads with MiXCR, giving one entry per CDR3 protein. The table lists hundreds of thousands of distinct CDR3 sequences, under 12% of them singletons, with 2% to 2.5% in the top ten. The ends were cut back, 1 base at V and 0 bases at J, with 13 bases in the middle. The V gene's germline CDR1 is MGHRA and CDR2 YSYEKL. The CDR3 totals 16 residues. This specimen consisted of PBMCs, obtained before TCRalphabeta/CD19-depleted stem cell transplant. The source of this sequence is a child aged 2-9 years with inherited bone marrow failure, due to receive a stem cell transplant. The chain is built from TRBV4-1 and TRBJ2-7; D perhaps matches TRBD2 (6 bases). CDR3 loop: CASSQVSSASSYEQYF. Written as DNA, the CDR3 is TGCGCCAGCAGCCAAGTGTCTAGCGCAAGCTCCTACGAGCAGTACTTC.